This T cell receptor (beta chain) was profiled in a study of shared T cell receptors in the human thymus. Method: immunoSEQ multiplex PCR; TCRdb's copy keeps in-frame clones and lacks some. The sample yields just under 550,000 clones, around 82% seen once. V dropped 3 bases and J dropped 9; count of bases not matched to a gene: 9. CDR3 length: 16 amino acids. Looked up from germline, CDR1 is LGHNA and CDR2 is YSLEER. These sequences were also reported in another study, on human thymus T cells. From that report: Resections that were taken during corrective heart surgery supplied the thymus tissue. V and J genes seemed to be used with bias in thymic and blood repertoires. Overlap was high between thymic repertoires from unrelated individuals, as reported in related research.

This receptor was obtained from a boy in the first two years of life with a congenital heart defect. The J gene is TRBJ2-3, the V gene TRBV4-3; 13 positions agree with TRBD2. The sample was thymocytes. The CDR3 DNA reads TGCGCCAGCAGCCAGGCCGGGACTAGCGGGATGGTGACGCAGTATTTT. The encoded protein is CASSQAGTSGMVTQYF.